This TCR beta chain was sequenced in a study of OX40 agonist ivuxolimab in advanced cancers. Data came from immunoSEQ multiplex PCR; TCRdb stores just in-frame clones and leaves some out. The sample lists around 67,000 clones; 70% to 90% were seen once. The V gene end was trimmed by 5 bases and the J gene end by 2 bases; junction bases not matched to a gene: 9. Germline loops: CDR1 SGHAT, CDR2 FQNNGV. This CDR3 region has 15 residues. The sequencing used CD4+ or CD8+ T cells sorted from blood, collected in a trial of the OX40 agonist ivuxolimab. This TCR came from an adult with an advanced solid tumor such as melanoma, head and neck, liver or kidney cancer. The chain couples TRBV11-2 to TRBJ2-7; the match to TRBD1 covers 7 bases. The CDR3 nucleotides are TGTGCCAGCAGCCGACTACAGGGGCCCCCCTACGAGCAGTACTTC. It specifies CASSRLQGPPYEQYF.